This note documents a single TCR beta chain sequence. CDR1 is SGHVS, CDR2 FQNEAQ, per germline. With 5 bases clipped from V and 9 bases from J, the junction kept 11 bases outside the gene matches. The CDR3 is 16 amino acids. Assay: immunoSEQ multiplex PCR; the TCRdb copy retains only in-frame clones and omits some. The table lists about 110,000 clones, just over 90% of them singletons. The sample originates from a study of control samples from healthy donors and cancer patients. The chain is built from TRBV7-8 and TRBJ2-1, with 12 positions matching TRBD2. The clonotype comes from a human donor in good health. The donor label of this sample is uncertain. Sequences were obtained from blood. CDR3 coding DNA: TGTGCCAGCAGCACCTTTCTAGCGGGGGGGCAAGGTGAGCAGTTCTTC. This gives the protein CASSTFLAGGQGEQFF.